This TCR beta chain came from a study of tumor-infiltrating lymphocytes in localized non-small cell lung cancer. Study-wide results and caveats: Compared with uninvolved lung, tumors showed higher T cell infiltration by TCRbeta sequencing. No T-cell fraction difference was seen between IM1 and IM2 tumors. Each assay used a separate piece of the same tissue.

About this clone itself: Its target is unknown.

Germline CDR1 reads SGHRS; CDR2 reads YFSETQ. Trimming took 0 bases from V and 6 from J, leaving 7 bases between them. The CDR3 spans 13 residues. Assay used: immunoSEQ multiplex PCR; TCRdb lists only in-frame clones, some missing. The sample lists 20,000 to 25,000 clones; 60% to 75% were seen once. This chain uses TRBV5-1 with TRBJ2-4; D ambiguous. The sequencing sample was made of lung tumor tissue. This receptor was identified in a human donor with non-small cell lung cancer. The CDR3: CASSLAAGNIQYF. As DNA, the CDR3 is TGCGCCAGCAGCTTGGCCGCAGGAAACATTCAGTACTTC. The full variable domain, in which reference TRBV5-1 and TRBJ2-4 provide the parts outside the CDR3, is KAGVTQTPRYLIKTRGQQVTLSCSPISGHRSVSWYQQTPGQGLQFLFEYFSETQRNKGNFPGRFSGRQFSNSRSEMNVSTLELGDSALYLCASSLAAGNIQYFGAGTRLSVL.